Presented here are 26 T cell receptor beta chains from one specimen sequenced in a study of T cell repertoires in cytomegalovirus infection. One entry per CDR3 protein results from TCRdb running MiXCR on the reads. The sample has 200,000 or so distinct CDR3 sequences, approximately 40% seen once; the top ten hold 59%. The antigens of these receptors remain unknown. The sequencing used CD8+ T cells from cultured PBMCs, collected from culture after CMV antigen stimulation. The receptors were sampled from a human donor in good health (CMV status not recorded). Some clones in this sample may be carry-over from other donors' samples.

This clonotype has a handful of counts. The rearrangement joins TRBV6-6 to TRBJ2-7; D gene uncertain. V lost 2 bases and J 1 base, leaving 9 bases between the germline ends. This CDR3 spans 14 amino acids. CDR1 MNHNY and CDR2 SVGAGI come from the germline V gene (reference sequence). The CDR3 DNA reads as TGTGCCAGCAGTTACGGTGGGGATTCCTACGAGCAGTACTTC. Translation: CASSYGGDSYEQYF.

J is TRBJ2-5 and V is TRBV5-1, with D hard to call. Trimming removed 0 bases at V and 5 bases at J, with 11 bases between. This CDR3 comprises 14 residues. Germline V gives CDR1 SGHRS, CDR2 YFSETQ. CDR3 sequence reads: CASSLVLEMETQYF. The CDR3 region has the DNA TGCGCCAGCAGCTTGGTACTGGAGATGGAGACCCAGTACTTC.

The chain combines TRBV7-6 with TRBJ2-3; D is uncertain. Germline V lookup: CDR1 SGHVS, CDR2 FNYEAQ. The CDR3 extends over 15 amino acids. With 8 bases removed from V and 0 bases from J, the gap between germline ends came to 15 bases. The CDR3 sequence is CASFEVRQSTDTQYF. The DNA for the CDR3 is TGTGCCAGCTTCGAGGTCCGGCAGAGCACAGATACGCAGTATTTT.

This chain links TRBV7-3 with TRBJ2-3; TRBD1 aligns across 7 bases. CDR1 SGHTA and CDR2 FQGTGA come from the germline V gene. There are 19 residues in the CDR3. V dropped 5 bases and J dropped 0; count of bases not matched to a gene: 17. The CDR3 DNA sequence: TGTGCCAGCAGCGCCGCCGGGACAGAGGGGTTCTCTAGCACAGATACGCAGTATTTT. Protein: CASSAAGTEGFSSTDTQYF.

This clonotype was found many times. DNA for the CDR3: TGTGCCAGCAGCCCCAGGGGATGGACAGATACGCAGTATTTT. It is translated as CASSPRGWTDTQYF. The chain has TRBV7-9 and TRBJ2-3, with D tentatively TRBD1 (6 bases). Per germline, CDR1 SEHNR and CDR2 FQNEAQ (reference sequence). This CDR3 is built from 14 residues. V was cut by 5 bases and J by 3 bases, with 12 bases left in between.

V is TRBV27 and J is TRBJ2-2, with TRBD2 matching over 9 bases. Germline V gene data show CDR1 as MNHEY and CDR2 as SMNVEV (reference sequence). The CDR3 runs 15 residues. Unmatched junction bases numbered 5, after V lost 2 bases and J lost 7 bases. The CDR3 is CASSLAGGPHGELFF. The CDR3 DNA reads as TGTGCCAGCAGTTTAGCGGGAGGGCCTCACGGGGAGCTGTTTTTT.

This chain links TRBV7-2 with TRBJ2-7; 12 bases match TRBD2. The germline V gene has CDR1 SGHTA and CDR2 FQGNSA. V shed 5 bases, J shed 3 bases, and the junction held 5 bases outside the gene matches. CDR3 length: 15 residues. CDR3 nucleotide sequence: TGTGCCAGCAGCAGACTAGCGGGAGCTCGCTACGAGCAGTACTTC. This sequence encodes CASSRLAGARYEQYF.

This rearrangement joins TRBV2 to TRBJ1-1, with 9 bases matching TRBD1. The CDR3 consists of 14 residues. Germline V gene sequence: CDR1 SNHLY, CDR2 FYNNEI. J gave up 5 bases and V 9 bases, and 10 bases lay outside the gene matches. CDR3 protein: CAREGTGSRTEAFF. The CDR3 nucleotides read TGTGCCAGGGAGGGGACAGGGAGTCGGACTGAAGCTTTCTTT. Based on the CDR3 plus reference TRBV2 and TRBJ1-1, the full variable domain is EPEVTQTPSHQVTQMGQEVILRCVPISNHLYFYWYRQILGQKVEFLVSFYNNEISEKSEIFDDQFSVERPDGSNFTLKIRSTKLEDSAMYFCAREGTGSRTEAFFGQGTRLTVV.

The chain has TRBV6-1 and TRBJ2-7, with 10 bases lining up with TRBD2. The ends lost 2 bases at V and 3 bases at J; junction bases unmatched: 7. The CDR3 has 16 amino acids. The germline gives CDR1 MNHNS, CDR2 SASEGT. The CDR3 DNA sequence: TGTGCCAGCAGTGAAATGCTAGCGGGAGCGAACTACGAGCAGTACTTC. Its protein product is CASSEMLAGANYEQYF.

This chain links TRBV7-6 with TRBJ2-7; D gene ambiguous. The CDR3 contains 12 residues. Per germline, CDR1 SGHVS and CDR2 FNYEAQ. The V gene lost 1 base and the J gene lost 9 bases, with 10 bases spanning the gap. For the CDR3, the DNA is TGTGCCAGCAGCTTAGAGCATTTTCCGCAGTACTTC. Protein product: CASSLEHFPQYF.

The chain recombines TRBV7-9 with TRBJ2-7; D is perhaps TRBD1 or TRBD2 (5 bases each). Germline assignment: CDR1 SEHNR and CDR2 FQNEAQ (reference sequence). CDR3 length: 17 residues. V was cut by 1 base and J by 0 bases, with 16 bases left in between. The CDR3 protein is CASSLVRGGPDSYEQYF. The DNA of the CDR3 is TGTGCCAGCAGCTTAGTTCGGGGCGGACCCGACTCCTACGAGCAGTACTTC.

This clonotype has a single count. Here the CDR3 DNA reads TGTGCCAGCAGCTTCACTACAGAATCGAACACTGAAGCTTTCTTT. Amino acid sequence: CASSFTTESNTEAFF. V usage is TRBV7-6 and J usage is TRBJ1-1, with D unclear. This CDR3 has 15 residues. Germline-derived CDR1 and CDR2 are SGHVS and FNYEAQ. V lost 3 bases and J 1 base, leaving 12 bases between the germline ends. The full variable domain, completed using reference TRBV7-6 and TRBJ1-1, is GAGVSQSPRYKVTKRGQDVALRCDPISGHVSLYWYRQALGQGPEFLTYFNYEAQQDKSGLPNDRFSAERPEGSISTLTIQRTEQRDSAMYRCASSFTTESNTEAFFGQGTRLTVV.

V usage is TRBV7-4 and J usage is TRBJ2-1, with D possibly matching TRBD2 (5 bases). Trimming pared 5 bases from V and 10 bases from J, leaving 15 bases between. Germline CDR1 and CDR2: SGHVT and SQSDAQ. This CDR3 contains 13 residues. Written as DNA, the CDR3 is TGTGCCAGCAGCGTAGAGGGCCCACACGAGCAGTTCTTC. Amino acids: CASSVEGPHEQFF.

The chain recombines TRBV20-1 with TRBJ1-2; possible D gene TRBD1, 5 bases. The length of the CDR3 is 12 residues. CDR1 is DFQATT and CDR2 is SNEGSKA in the germline V gene (reference sequence). The chain's CDR3 is CRGGGQVYGYTF. The DNA of the CDR3 is TGCAGGGGGGGTGGGCAGGTCTATGGCTACACCTTC.

The genes are TRBV28 and TRBJ2-1, with 7 bases identical to TRBD1. The CDR3 consists of 14 residues. Trimming cost V 5 bases and J 7 bases; bases outside gene matches: 8. Germline V gene data show CDR1 as MDHEN and CDR2 as SYDVKM. The CDR3 region has the DNA TGTGCCAGCAGTCCGGACAGGCTCGGGAATGAGCAGTTCTTC. Protein product: CASSPDRLGNEQFF.

The sample holds a few counts of this clonotype. The chain employs TRBV7-9 and TRBJ1-4, with D maybe TRBD1 (6 bases). V lost 5 bases to trimming and J lost 16 bases, with 17 bases between them. The CDR3 extends over 12 amino acids. Germline loops: CDR1 SEHNR, CDR2 FQNEAQ (reference sequence). The CDR3 spells CASSHPNGGEFF. The DNA of the CDR3 is TGTGCCAGCAGCCACCCTAATGGGGGCGAGTTTTTT.

The gene calls are TRBV19 and TRBJ1-1, with D unresolved. The CDR3 covers 11 residues. The germline V and J ends were trimmed by 5 bases and 9 bases, with 10 bases remaining between them. Germline V CDR1 and CDR2: LNHDA, SQIVND (reference sequence). The CDR3 here is CASSSSRKAFF. CDR3 nucleotides: TGTGCCAGTAGTTCCTCCAGAAAAGCTTTCTTT.

The gene calls are TRBV6-1 and TRBJ2-1; 12 nucleotides agree with TRBD2. With 6 bases clipped from V and 8 bases from J, the junction kept 23 bases outside the gene matches. The CDR3 contains 20 residues. Germline V gives CDR1 MNHNS, CDR2 SASEGT. In DNA, the CDR3 is TGTGCCAGCAGAGACGGACTAGCGGGACCCTGGGGGGTCTATGAGGATGAGCAGTTCTTC. It encodes CASRDGLAGPWGVYEDEQFF.

This clonotype appeared a few times. The chain recombines TRBV20-1 with TRBJ2-7, with D perhaps matching TRBD1 (5 bases). Trimming removed 0 bases at V and 2 bases at J, with 14 bases between. The CDR3 spans 15 residues. The germline gives CDR1 DFQATT, CDR2 SNEGSKA (reference sequence). CDR3 sequence reads: CSARDQGGFAYEQYF. CDR3 DNA sequence: TGCAGTGCTAGAGATCAGGGTGGCTTTGCCTACGAGCAGTACTTC.

For the CDR3, the DNA is TGTGCCAGCAGTACTTCCGCGGGGAGCTCCTACGAGCAGTACTTC. Protein sequence: CASSTSAGSSYEQYF. The chain recombines TRBV12-3 or TRBV12-4 with TRBJ2-7; possible D gene TRBD2, 6 bases. Trimming left V 5 bases short and J 0 bases short, with 14 bases between. This CDR3 spans 15 amino acids.

The rearrangement links TRBV11-3 to TRBJ2-1; D gene uncertain. The CDR3 length is 13 residues. Per the germline V gene, CDR1 is SGHNT and CDR2 is YENEEA. The ends were cut back, 1 base at V and 10 bases at J, with 11 bases in the middle. The CDR3 loop is CASSLGVRAEQFF. The CDR3 nucleotides read TGTGCCAGCAGCTTAGGGGTCCGGGCCGAGCAGTTCTTC.

This clonotype occurred a few times. The chain links TRBV7-6 to TRBJ2-5; D possibly corresponds to TRBD2 (6 bases). Per germline, CDR1 SGHVS and CDR2 FNYEAQ. This CDR3 is built from 13 residues. V lost 6 bases and J 5 bases, leaving 13 bases between the germline ends. CDR3 sequence: CASSSRDFETQYF. The CDR3 DNA reads TGTGCCAGCAGTTCCCGGGACTTCGAGACCCAGTACTTC.

The genes are TRBV7-3 and TRBJ1-6; D ambiguous. The V end was cut by 0 bases, the J end by 8 bases, with 11 bases between. From germline, CDR1 is SGHTA and CDR2 FQGTGA. This CDR3 has 15 amino acids. The CDR3 loop is CASSLTGGSDSPLHF. The CDR3 nucleotides are TGTGCCAGCAGCTTAACGGGAGGGTCAGATTCACCCCTCCACTTT.

The table lists this clonotype with a few counts. V gene TRBV6-1 combines with J gene TRBJ2-3; D ambiguous. Germline CDR1 reads MNHNS; CDR2 reads SASEGT. There are 13 residues in the CDR3. V was shortened by 3 bases and J by 3 bases, with 7 bases between the two germline ends. Here the CDR3 DNA reads TGTGCCAGCAGTGATCTGGGAACAGATACGCAGTATTTT. Translating gives CASSDLGTDTQYF.

This clonotype was seen only a few times. This rearrangement joins TRBV7-2 to TRBJ2-5; a possible D gene is TRBD2 (6 bases). The V gene's germline CDR1 is SGHTA and CDR2 FQGNSA. The length of the CDR3 is 14 residues. V lost 5 bases to trimming and J lost 2 bases, with 12 bases between them. The CDR3 coding sequence is TGTGCCAGCAGCACCGGAGGGCCACAAGAGACCCAGTACTTC. It yields the protein CASSTGGPQETQYF. The variable domain in full, completed from reference TRBV7-2 and TRBJ2-5, reads GAGVSQSPSNKVTEKGKDVELRCDPISGHTALYWYRQSLGQGLEFLIYFQGNSAPDKSGLPSDRFSAERTGGSVSTLTIQRTQQEDSAVYLCASSTGGPQETQYFGPGTRLLVL.

V and J are TRBV7-3 and TRBJ2-5; 9 bases align to TRBD1. This CDR3 region has 14 residues. J was trimmed by 1 base and V by 5 bases; bases with no gene match: 2. Germline CDR1 SGHTA, CDR2 FQGTGA. The CDR3 region is CASSEDRGQETQYF. CDR3 DNA sequence: TGTGCCAGCAGCGAGGACAGGGGCCAAGAGACCCAGTACTTC. The whole variable domain, remainder taken from reference TRBV7-3 and TRBJ2-5, is GAGVSQTPSNKVTEKGKYVELRCDPISGHTALYWYRQSLGQGPEFLIYFQGTGAADDSGLPNDRFFAVRPEGSVSTLKIQRTERGDSAVYLCASSEDRGQETQYFGPGTRLLVL.